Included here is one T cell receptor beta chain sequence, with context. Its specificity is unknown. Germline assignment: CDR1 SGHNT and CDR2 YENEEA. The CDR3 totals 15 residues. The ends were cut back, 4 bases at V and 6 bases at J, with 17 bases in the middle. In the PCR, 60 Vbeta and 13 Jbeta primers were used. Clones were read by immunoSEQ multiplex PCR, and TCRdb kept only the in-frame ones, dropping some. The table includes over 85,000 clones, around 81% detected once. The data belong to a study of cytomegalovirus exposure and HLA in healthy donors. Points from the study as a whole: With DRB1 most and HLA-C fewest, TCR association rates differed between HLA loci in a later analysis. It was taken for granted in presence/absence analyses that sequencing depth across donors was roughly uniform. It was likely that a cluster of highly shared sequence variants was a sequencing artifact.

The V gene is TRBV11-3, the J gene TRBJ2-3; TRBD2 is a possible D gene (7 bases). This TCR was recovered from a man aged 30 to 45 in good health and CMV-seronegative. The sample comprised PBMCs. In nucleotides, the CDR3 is TGTGCCAGCAGCTCACAGGGACTACCCCCCGATACGCAGTATTTT. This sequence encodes CASSSQGLPPDTQYF.